This T cell receptor (beta chain) was sequenced during a study of cytomegalovirus exposure and HLA in healthy donors. Whole-study results and caveats: A later analysis by the authors found several of the most significant clusters apparently linked to common viral pathogens. Beyond CMV serostatus, there was no information to go on about immune exposure. Later analysis revealed greater clonal expansion in HLA-associated TCR beta chains than in equally common others. The study recorded 150 to 200 TCR beta chains that were cytomegalovirus-associated.

The PCR employed 60 Vbeta primers together with 13 Jbeta primers. The protocol was immunoSEQ multiplex PCR, while the TCRdb copy is restricted to in-frame clones and leaves out a portion. The repertoire consists of tens of thousands of clones, with roughly 76% occurring once and the leading ten covering roughly 1.5%. The CDR3 spans 15 residues. Germline CDR1 SGHNT, CDR2 YYREEE (reference sequence). With V trimmed by 4 bases and J by 4 bases, 9 bases remained unmatched. On this clone: Its antigen is currently unknown.

Sequencing input: PBMCs. The receptor comes from a male donor in good health and CMV-seronegative. The chain recombines TRBV5-4 with TRBJ2-5; 8 bases agree with TRBD1. The CDR3 spells CASSLGQGSIETQYF. Here the CDR3 DNA reads TGTGCCAGCAGCCTCGGACAGGGTTCGATAGAGACCCAGTACTTC.